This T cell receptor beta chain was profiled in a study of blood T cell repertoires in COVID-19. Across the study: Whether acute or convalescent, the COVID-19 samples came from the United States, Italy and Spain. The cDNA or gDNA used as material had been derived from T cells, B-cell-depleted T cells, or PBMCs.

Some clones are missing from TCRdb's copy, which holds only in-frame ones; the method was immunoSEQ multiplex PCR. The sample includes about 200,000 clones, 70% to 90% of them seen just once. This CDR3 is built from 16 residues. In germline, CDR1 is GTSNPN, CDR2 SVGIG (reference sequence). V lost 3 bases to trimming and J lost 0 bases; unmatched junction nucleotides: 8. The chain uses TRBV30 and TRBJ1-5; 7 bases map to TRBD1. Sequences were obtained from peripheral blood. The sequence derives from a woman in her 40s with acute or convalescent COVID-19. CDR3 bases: TGTGCCTGGAGCACCTCCGGGACAGTTAGCAATCAGCCCCAGCATTTT. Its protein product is CAWSTSGTVSNQPQHF.